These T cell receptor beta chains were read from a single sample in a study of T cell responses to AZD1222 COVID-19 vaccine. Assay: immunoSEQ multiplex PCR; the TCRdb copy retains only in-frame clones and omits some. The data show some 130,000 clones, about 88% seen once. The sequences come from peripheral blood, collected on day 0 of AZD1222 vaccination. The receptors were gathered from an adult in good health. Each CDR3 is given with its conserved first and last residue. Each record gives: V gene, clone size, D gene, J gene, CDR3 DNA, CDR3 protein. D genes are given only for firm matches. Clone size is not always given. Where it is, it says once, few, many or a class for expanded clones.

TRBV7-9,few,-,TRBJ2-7,TGTGCCAGCAGCTCAACAGGGCCCCAGGGGTACGAGCAGTACTTC,CASSSTGPQGYEQYF
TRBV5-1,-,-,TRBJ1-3,TGCGCCAGCAGCTCCCTTCCGACAGGCGGCTCTGGAAACACCATATATTTT,CASSSLPTGGSGNTIYF
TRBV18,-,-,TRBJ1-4,TGTGCCAGCTCACCACCGTTGGGGATCGGTAATGAAAAACTGTTTTTT,CASSPPLGIGNEKLFF
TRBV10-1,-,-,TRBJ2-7,TGCGCCAGCAGTGACCCTCGGACCGGAGGGGGCTACGAGCAGTACTTC,CASSDPRTGGGYEQYF
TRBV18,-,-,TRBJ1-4,TGTGCCAGCTCACCGTTGGACCGCGGTAATGAAAAACTGTTTTTT,CASSPLDRGNEKLFF
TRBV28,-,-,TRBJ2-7,TGTGCCAGCAGTTTGGGGACCGAGCAGTACTTC,CASSLGTEQYF
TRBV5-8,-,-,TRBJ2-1,TGTGCCAGCAGCTTGGTAGGGCTCCAGCGCAATGAGCAGTTCTTC,CASSLVGLQRNEQFF
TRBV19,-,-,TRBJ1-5,TGTGCCAGTAGTCAGGTTCACACGGGGAATCAGCCCCAGCATTTT,CASSQVHTGNQPQHF
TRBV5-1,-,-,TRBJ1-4,TGCGCCAGCAGCTTGTCGGCAGGGCCGGCAACTAATGAAAAACTGTTTTTT,CASSLSAGPATNEKLFF
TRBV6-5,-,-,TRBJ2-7,TGTGCCAGCAGTTACTCGTTAGGGTCTGGTGGTACCGAGCAGTACTTC,CASSYSLGSGGTEQYF
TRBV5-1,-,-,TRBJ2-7,TGCGCCAGCAGCGACACCTACGAGCAGTACTTC,CASSDTYEQYF
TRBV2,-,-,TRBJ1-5,TGTGCCAGCAGTGGGAGAGGGACAAATCAGCCCCAGCATTTT,CASSGRGTNQPQHF
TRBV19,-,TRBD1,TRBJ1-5,TGTGCCAGTAGTATTGCTCAGGGGGTCATCAATCAGCCCCAGCATTTT,CASSIAQGVINQPQHF
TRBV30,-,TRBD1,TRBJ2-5,TGTGCCTGGAGTGCAGGGACAGGACGACAAGAGACCCAGTACTTC,CAWSAGTGRQETQYF
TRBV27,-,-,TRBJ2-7,TGTGCCAGCAGTTTAAAGGGTTGGGGGGAGGACTCCTACGAGCAGTACTTC,CASSLKGWGEDSYEQYF
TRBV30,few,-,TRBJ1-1,TGTGCCTGGAGCTCACAGGGTGTCACTGAAGCTTTCTTT,CAWSSQGVTEAFF
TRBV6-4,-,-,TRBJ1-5,TGTGCCAGCAGTGACTCGGCGGGCAGCAATCAGCCCCAGCATTTT,CASSDSAGSNQPQHF
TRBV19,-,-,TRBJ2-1,TGTGCCAGTAGGGGGTCGGCGAGGAGCTCCTACAATGAGCAGTTCTTC,CASRGSARSSYNEQFF
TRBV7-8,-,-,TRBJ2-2,TGTGCCAGCAGCTTCACAGGCTATAACACCGGGGAGCTGTTTTTT,CASSFTGYNTGELFF
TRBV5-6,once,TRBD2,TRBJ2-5,TGTGCCAGCAGCTTCGGGACTAGCGGGATTACCGAGACCCAGTACTTC,CASSFGTSGITETQYF
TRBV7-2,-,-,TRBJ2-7,TGTGCCAGCAGCTTAAGGCAGGGGATATACGAGCAGTACTTC,CASSLRQGIYEQYF
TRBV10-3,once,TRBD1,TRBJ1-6,TGTGCCATCAGTGCTACCGGGACAGCCAATTCACCCCTCCACTTT,CAISATGTANSPLHF
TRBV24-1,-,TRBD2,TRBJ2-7,TGTGCCACCAGTGAACCCGGGACTAGCGGGGTGCTCGAGCAGTACTTC,CATSEPGTSGVLEQYF
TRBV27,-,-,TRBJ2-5,TGTGCCAGCAGCCGGGACCAAGAGACCCAGTACTTC,CASSRDQETQYF
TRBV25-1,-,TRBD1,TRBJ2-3,TGTGCCAGCAGTGGACAGGGCCCAGATACGCAGTATTTT,CASSGQGPDTQYF
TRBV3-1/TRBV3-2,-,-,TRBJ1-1,TGTGCCAGCAGCCAAGAGTCAGACAACACTGAAGCTTTCTTT,CASSQESDNTEAFF
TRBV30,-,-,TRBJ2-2,TGTGCCTGGAGTCGTTGGGCGGGCACCGGGGAGCTGTTTTTT,CAWSRWAGTGELFF
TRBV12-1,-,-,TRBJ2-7,TGTGCCAGCAGCCCCCGGTGGACCTCCTACGAGCAGTACTTC,CASSPRWTSYEQYF
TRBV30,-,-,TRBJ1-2,TGTGCCTGGAGTGTCGATGACTATGGCTACACCTTC,CAWSVDDYGYTF
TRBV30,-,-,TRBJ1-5,TGTGCCTGGAGTGTCCAGAGCAATCAGCCCCAGCATTTT,CAWSVQSNQPQHF
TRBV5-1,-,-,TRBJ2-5,TGCGCCAGCAGCTTGGTAGGGGGGCGAGGGGAGACCCAGTACTTC,CASSLVGGRGETQYF
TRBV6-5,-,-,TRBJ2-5,TGTGCCAGCGGACCCAGGGATATACGAGAGACCCAGTACTTC,CASGPRDIRETQYF
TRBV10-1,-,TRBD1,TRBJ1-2,TGCGCCAGCAGTGGGGCAGGGGGCTATGGCTACACCTTC,CASSGAGGYGYTF
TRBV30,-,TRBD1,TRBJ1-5,TGTGCCTGGAGTGGGACAGGGGACCAGCCCCAGCATTTT,CAWSGTGDQPQHF
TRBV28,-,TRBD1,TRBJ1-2,TGTGCCAGCAGCGCTTTCTCCAGGGGGTTGAGGGCAGGAAATGGCTACACCTTC,CASSAFSRGLRAGNGYTF
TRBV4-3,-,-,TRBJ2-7,TGCGCCAGCAGCCAAAGCCAGGTAGGGCAACACGAGCAGTACTTC,CASSQSQVGQHEQYF
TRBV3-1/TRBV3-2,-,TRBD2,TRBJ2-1,TGTGCCAGCAGCCAGACCTCAGGCAGGGAGGGGCCTACCTACAATGAGCAGTTCTTC,CASSQTSGREGPTYNEQFF
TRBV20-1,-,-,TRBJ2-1,TGCAGTGCTGCCCGGGGTCCGGAGCAGTTCTTC,CSAARGPEQFF
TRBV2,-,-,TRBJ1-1,TGTGCCAGCAGTGCCGGGCAGCAGAACACTGAAGCTTTCTTT,CASSAGQQNTEAFF
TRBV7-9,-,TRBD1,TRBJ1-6,TGTGCCAGCAGACGGACAGGGGTGGGGAATTCACCCCTCCACTTT,CASRRTGVGNSPLHF
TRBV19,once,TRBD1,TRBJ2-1,TGTGCCAGTAGTACCCCGGGACAGGGGACCCTGGGTGCCTCCTTGTTCTTC,CASSTPGQGTLGASLFF
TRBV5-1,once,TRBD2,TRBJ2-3,TGCGCCAGCAGCTGGGGACTAGCGGCGACAGATACGCAGTATTTT,CASSWGLAATDTQYF
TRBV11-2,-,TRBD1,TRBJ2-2,TGTGCCAGCAGCTTAAGGGGGCGCGCGACAATGAACACCGGGGAGCTGTTTTTT,CASSLRGRATMNTGELFF
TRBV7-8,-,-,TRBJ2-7,TGTGCCAGCAGTTTAGGCAACAGGGGAGGTTCCTACGAGCAGTACTTC,CASSLGNRGGSYEQYF
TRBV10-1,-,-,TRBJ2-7,TGCGCCAGCAGTGAGTCTGGCGCGGGACTTTACGAGCAGTACTTC,CASSESGAGLYEQYF
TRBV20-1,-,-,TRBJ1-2,TGCAGTGCTGGTATTTTGGGTGGCTACACCTTC,CSAGILGGYTF
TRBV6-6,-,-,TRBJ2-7,TGTGCCAGCAAGAAGTCCGAGCAGTACTTC,CASKKSEQYF
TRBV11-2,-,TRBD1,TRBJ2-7,TGTGCCAGCAGCTTAGGTGGCAGGGGGTTTTCCTACGAGCAGTACTTC,CASSLGGRGFSYEQYF